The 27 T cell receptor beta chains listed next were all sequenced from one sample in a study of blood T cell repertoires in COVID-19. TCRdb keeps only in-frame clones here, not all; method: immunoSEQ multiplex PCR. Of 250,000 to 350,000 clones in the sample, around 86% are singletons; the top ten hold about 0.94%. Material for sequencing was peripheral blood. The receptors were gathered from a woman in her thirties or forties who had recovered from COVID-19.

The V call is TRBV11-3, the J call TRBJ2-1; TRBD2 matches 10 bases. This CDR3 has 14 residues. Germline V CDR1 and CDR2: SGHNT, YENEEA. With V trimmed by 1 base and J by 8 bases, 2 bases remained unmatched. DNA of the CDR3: TGTGCCAGCAGCTTAGGAGCGGGAGGGGATGAGCAGTTCTTC. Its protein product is CASSLGAGGDEQFF.

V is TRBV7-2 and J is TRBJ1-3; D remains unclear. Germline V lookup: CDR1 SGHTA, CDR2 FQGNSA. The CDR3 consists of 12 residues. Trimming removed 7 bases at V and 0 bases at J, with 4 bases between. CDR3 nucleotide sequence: TGTGCCAGCACGGGCTCTGGAAACACCATATATTTT. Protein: CASTGSGNTIYF.

CDR3 protein: CSVDGGAGENEQFF. Written as DNA, the CDR3 is TGCAGCGTTGACGGTGGAGCTGGGGAGAATGAGCAGTTCTTC. V gene TRBV29-1 combines with J gene TRBJ2-1; D might be TRBD2 (5 bases). This CDR3 is built from 14 residues. The germline gives CDR1 SQVTM, CDR2 ANQGSEA. V was shortened by 3 bases and J by 7 bases, with 16 bases between the two germline ends.

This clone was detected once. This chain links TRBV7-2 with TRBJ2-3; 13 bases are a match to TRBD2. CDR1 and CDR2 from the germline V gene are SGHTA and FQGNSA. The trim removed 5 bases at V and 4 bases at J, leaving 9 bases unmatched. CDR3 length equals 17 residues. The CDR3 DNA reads TGTGCCAGCAGCCTGGGACTAGCGGGAAGAGGTGCAGATACGCAGTATTTT. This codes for CASSLGLAGRGADTQYF.

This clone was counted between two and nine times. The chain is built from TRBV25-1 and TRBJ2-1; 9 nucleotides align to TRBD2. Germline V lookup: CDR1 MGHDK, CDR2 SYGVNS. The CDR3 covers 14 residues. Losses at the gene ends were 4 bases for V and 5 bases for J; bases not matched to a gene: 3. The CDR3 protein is CASSVASGNNEQFF. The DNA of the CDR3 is TGTGCCAGCAGTGTGGCTAGCGGGAACAATGAGCAGTTCTTC.

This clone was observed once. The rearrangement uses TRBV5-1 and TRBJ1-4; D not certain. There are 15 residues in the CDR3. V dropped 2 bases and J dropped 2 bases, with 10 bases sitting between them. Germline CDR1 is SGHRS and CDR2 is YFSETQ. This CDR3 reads CASSLMWATNEKLFF. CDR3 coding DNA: TGCGCCAGCAGCTTAATGTGGGCGACTAATGAAAAACTGTTTTTT.

CDR3 loop: CASSFAPGGSSFGNEQFF. The CDR3 bases are TGTGCCAGCAGCTTCGCGCCCGGCGGGAGCTCGTTCGGGAATGAGCAGTTCTTC. This chain uses TRBV5-6 with TRBJ2-1; 7 bases are shared with TRBD2. The CDR3 runs to 18 residues. Germline V gene data show CDR1 as SGHDT and CDR2 as YYEEEE. J lost 7 bases, V lost 2 bases, and 18 bases had no gene match. The whole variable domain, remainder taken from reference TRBV5-6 and TRBJ2-1, is DAGVTQSPTHLIKTRGQQVTLRCSPKSGHDTVSWYQQALGQGPQFIFQYYEEEERQRGNFPDRFSGHQFPNYSSELNVNALLLGDSALYLCASSFAPGGSSFGNEQFFGPGTRLTVL.

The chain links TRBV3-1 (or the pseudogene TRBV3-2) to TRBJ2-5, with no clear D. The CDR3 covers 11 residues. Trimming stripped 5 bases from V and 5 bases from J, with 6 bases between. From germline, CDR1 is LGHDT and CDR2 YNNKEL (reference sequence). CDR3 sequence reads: CASSSRETQYF. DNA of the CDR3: TGTGCCAGCAGCTCGCGGGAGACCCAGTACTTC.

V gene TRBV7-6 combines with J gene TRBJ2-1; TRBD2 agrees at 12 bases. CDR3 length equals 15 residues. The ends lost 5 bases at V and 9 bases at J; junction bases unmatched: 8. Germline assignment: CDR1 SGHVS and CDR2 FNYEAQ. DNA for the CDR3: TGTGCCAGCAGCCAGCTAGCGGGAGGGCCAAGTGAGCAGTTCTTC. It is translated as CASSQLAGGPSEQFF.

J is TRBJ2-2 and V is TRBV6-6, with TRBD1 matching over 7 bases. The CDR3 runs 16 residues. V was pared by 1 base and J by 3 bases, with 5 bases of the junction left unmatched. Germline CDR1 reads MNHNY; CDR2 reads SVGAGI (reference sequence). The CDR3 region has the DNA TGTGCCAGCAGTTACTTAGGGGGCGCCGACACCGGGGAGCTGTTTTTT. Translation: CASSYLGGADTGELFF.

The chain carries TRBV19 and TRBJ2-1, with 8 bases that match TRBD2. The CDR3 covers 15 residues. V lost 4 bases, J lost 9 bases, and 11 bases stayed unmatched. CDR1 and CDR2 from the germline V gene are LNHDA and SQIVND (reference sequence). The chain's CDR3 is CASSTVAGRAIEQFF. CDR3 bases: TGTGCCAGTAGTACCGTAGCGGGGAGGGCCATTGAGCAGTTCTTC.

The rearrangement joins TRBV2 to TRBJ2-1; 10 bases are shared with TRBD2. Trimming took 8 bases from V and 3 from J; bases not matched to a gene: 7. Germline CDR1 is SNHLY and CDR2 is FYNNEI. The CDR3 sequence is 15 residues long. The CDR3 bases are TGTGCCAGCGGGGTAGGACTAGCGGACTACAATGAGCAGTTCTTC. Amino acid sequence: CASGVGLADYNEQFF.

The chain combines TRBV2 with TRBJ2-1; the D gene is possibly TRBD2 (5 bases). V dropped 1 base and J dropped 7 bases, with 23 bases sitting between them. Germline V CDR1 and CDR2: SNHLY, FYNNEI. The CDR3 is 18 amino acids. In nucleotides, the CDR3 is TGTGCCAGCAGTGAAGAAGATGTGGGTCTACCACCGGGAAATGAGCAGTTCTTC. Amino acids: CASSEEDVGLPPGNEQFF.

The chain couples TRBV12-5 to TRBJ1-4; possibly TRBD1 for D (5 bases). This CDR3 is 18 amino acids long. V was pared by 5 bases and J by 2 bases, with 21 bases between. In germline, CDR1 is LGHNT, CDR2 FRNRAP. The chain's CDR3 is CASGPGLTLSDTNEKLFF. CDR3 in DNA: TGTGCTAGTGGTCCAGGGTTGACGTTGAGCGATACTAATGAAAAACTGTTTTTT.

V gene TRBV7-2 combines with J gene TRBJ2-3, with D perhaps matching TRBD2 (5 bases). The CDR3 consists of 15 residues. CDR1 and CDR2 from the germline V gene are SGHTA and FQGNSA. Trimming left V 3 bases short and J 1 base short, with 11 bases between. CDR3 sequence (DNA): TGTGCCAGCAGCTTCGCTAGGACTGGCACAGATACGCAGTATTTT. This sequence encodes CASSFARTGTDTQYF.

CDR3 nucleotide sequence: TGTGCCAGCAGCTTGGCCCCGACTAGCTCATGGAGCACAGATACGCAGTATTTT. Translating gives CASSLAPTSSWSTDTQYF. This rearrangement joins TRBV5-4 to TRBJ2-3; 7 bases are shared with TRBD2. This CDR3 is 18 amino acids long. CDR1 and CDR2 (germline): SGHNT, YYREEE (reference sequence). Germline trimming cut 0 bases from V and 0 bases from J; bases unmatched to any gene: 10.

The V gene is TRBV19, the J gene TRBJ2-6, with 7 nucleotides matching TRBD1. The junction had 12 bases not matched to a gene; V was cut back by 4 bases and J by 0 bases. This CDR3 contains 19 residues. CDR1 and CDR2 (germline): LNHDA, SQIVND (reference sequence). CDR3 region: CASSTYRTGVISGANVLTF. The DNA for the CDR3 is TGTGCCAGTAGTACCTACAGGACAGGAGTCATCTCTGGGGCCAACGTCCTGACTTTC.

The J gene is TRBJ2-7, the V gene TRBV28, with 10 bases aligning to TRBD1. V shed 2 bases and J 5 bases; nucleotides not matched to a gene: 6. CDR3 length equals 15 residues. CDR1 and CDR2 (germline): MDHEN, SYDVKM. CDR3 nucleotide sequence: TGTGCCAGCAGTTTAGACGGGACAGGGGCGGACGAGCAGTACTTC. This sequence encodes CASSLDGTGADEQYF.

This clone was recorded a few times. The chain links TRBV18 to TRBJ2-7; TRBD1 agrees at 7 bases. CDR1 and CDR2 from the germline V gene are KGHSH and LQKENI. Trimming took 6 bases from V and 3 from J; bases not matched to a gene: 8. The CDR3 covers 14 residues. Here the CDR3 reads CASSSGTAVYEQYF. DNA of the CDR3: TGTGCCAGCTCGTCCGGGACAGCAGTCTACGAGCAGTACTTC.

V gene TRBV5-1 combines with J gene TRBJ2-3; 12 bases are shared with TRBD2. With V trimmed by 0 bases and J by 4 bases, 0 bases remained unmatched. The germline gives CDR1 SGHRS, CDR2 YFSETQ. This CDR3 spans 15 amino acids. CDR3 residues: CASSLGLAGADTQYF. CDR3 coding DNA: TGCGCCAGCAGCTTGGGACTAGCGGGAGCAGATACGCAGTATTTT.

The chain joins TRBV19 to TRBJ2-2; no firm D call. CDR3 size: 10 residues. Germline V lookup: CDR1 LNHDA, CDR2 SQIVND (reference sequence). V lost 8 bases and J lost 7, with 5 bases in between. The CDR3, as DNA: TGTGCCAGTCACGGCGGGGAGCTGTTTTTT. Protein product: CASHGGELFF.

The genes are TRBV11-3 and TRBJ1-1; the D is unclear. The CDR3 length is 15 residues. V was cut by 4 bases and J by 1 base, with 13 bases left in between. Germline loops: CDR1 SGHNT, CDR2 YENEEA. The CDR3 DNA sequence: TGTGCCAGCAGCTCAAACCCACAGAGGAACACTGAAGCTTTCTTT. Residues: CASSSNPQRNTEAFF.

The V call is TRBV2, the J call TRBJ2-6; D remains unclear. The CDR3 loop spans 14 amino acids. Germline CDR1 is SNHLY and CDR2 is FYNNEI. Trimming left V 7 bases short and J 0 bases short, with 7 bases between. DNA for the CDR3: TGTGCCAGCATGTATAACTCTGGGGCCAACGTCCTGACTTTC. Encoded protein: CASMYNSGANVLTF.

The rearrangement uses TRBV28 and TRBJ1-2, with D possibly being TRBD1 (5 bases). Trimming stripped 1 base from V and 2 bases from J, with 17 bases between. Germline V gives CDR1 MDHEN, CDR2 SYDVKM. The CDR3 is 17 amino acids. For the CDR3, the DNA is TGTGCCAGCAGTTTATTCTTGGAGGGACGGAGAAACTATGGCTACACCTTC. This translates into CASSLFLEGRRNYGYTF.

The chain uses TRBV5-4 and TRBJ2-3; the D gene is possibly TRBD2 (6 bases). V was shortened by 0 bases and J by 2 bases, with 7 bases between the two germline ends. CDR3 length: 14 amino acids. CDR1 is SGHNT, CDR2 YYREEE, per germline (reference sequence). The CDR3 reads CASSLAGLTDTQYF. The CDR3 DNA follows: TGTGCCAGCAGCTTGGCGGGACTCACAGATACGCAGTATTTT.

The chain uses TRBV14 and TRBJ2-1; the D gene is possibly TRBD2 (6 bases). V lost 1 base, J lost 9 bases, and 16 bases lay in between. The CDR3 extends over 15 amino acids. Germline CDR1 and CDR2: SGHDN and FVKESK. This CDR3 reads CASSQGGVFKREQFF. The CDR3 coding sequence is TGTGCCAGCAGCCAAGGCGGGGTCTTTAAACGTGAGCAGTTCTTC.

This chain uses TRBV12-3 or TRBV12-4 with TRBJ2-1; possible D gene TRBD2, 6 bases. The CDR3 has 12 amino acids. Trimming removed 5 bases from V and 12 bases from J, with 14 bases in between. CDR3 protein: CASSRRLEVQFF. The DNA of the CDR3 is TGTGCCAGCAGTCGCAGACTAGAGGTGCAGTTCTTC.